The 10 T cell receptor beta chains presented below share a single source sample, sequenced in a study of blood T cell repertoires in COVID-19. Sequencing was performed with immunoSEQ multiplex PCR; in TCRdb, only in-frame clones are kept and a portion is missing. The sample comprises some 150,000 clones, over 65% of which are singletons, and 4.4% rests with the top ten. Material for sequencing was PBMCs or T cells enriched from blood (not recorded which). Receptor source: a woman aged 50 to 65 who had recovered from COVID-19.

This clone was observed a single time. This chain uses TRBV5-1 with TRBJ1-6, with TRBD1 matching 11 bases. This CDR3 comprises 15 residues. CDR1 and CDR2 (germline): SGHRS, YFSETQ. V dropped 0 bases and J dropped 9; count of bases not matched to a gene: 2. The CDR3 here is CASSLEGQGGSPLHF. DNA for the CDR3: TGCGCCAGCAGCTTGGAGGGACAGGGGGGTTCACCCCTCCACTTT.

The chain couples TRBV7-9 to TRBJ1-2, with 9 positions matching TRBD1. Per the germline V gene, CDR1 is SEHNR and CDR2 is FQNEAQ (reference sequence). With 3 bases clipped from V and 9 bases from J, the junction kept 8 bases outside the gene matches. The length of the CDR3 is 14 residues. The CDR3 coding sequence is TGTGCCAGCAGCTTCCGGGACAGGGAGGGCAGCTACACCTTC. Its translation is CASSFRDREGSYTF. The full variable domain, completed using reference TRBV7-9 and TRBJ1-2, is DTGVSQNPRHKITKRGQNVTFRCDPISEHNRLYWYRQTLGQGPEFLTYFQNEAQLEKSRLLSDRFSAERPKGSFSTLEIQRTEQGDSAMYLCASSFRDREGSYTFGSGTRLTVV.

The chain links TRBV14 to TRBJ2-1; 10 bases map to TRBD2. The germline CDR1 and CDR2 sequences are SGHDN and FVKESK. V was pared by 4 bases and J by 7 bases, with 7 bases of the junction left unmatched. This CDR3 region has 15 residues. Written as DNA, the CDR3 is TGTGCCAGCAGCCCCCTAGCGGGGGCAGGAAATGAGCAGTTCTTC. It translates to CASSPLAGAGNEQFF.

The V gene is TRBV9, the J gene TRBJ1-4, with a weak D call TRBD1 (5 bases). The V and J ends lost 4 bases and 0 bases respectively, with 13 bases between them. The CDR3 extends over 16 amino acids. In germline, CDR1 is SGDLS, CDR2 YYNGEE. This CDR3 reads CASSSRQSATNEKLFF. For the CDR3, the DNA is TGTGCCAGCAGCTCCCGACAGAGCGCAACTAATGAAAAACTGTTTTTT.

This clone is termed medium-sized (0.01 to 0.1%). V is TRBV5-6 and J is TRBJ1-4; D gene uncertain. This CDR3 is 16 amino acids long. With 6 bases removed from V and 2 bases from J, the gap between germline ends came to 17 bases. Germline-derived CDR1 and CDR2 are SGHDT and YYEEEE. This CDR3 reads CASTMGPGSTNEKLFF. Written as DNA, the CDR3 is TGTGCCAGCACCATGGGCCCGGGGAGCACTAATGAAAAACTGTTTTTT.

The rearrangement links TRBV11-1 to TRBJ2-5, with D maybe TRBD1 (5 bases). This CDR3 comprises 12 residues. V was shortened by 5 bases and J by 13 bases, with 17 bases between the two germline ends. Germline CDR1 reads SGHAT; CDR2 reads FQDESV (reference sequence). The CDR3 is CASSQGIGPPYF. In nucleotides, the CDR3 is TGTGCCAGCAGCCAGGGCATCGGTCCCCCGTACTTC.

The sample holds one count of this clone. This sequence joins TRBV6-5 and TRBJ2-1; TRBD2 might be the D (6 bases). The CDR3 has 15 amino acids. The V end lost 6 bases, the J end lost 8 bases, and 20 bases lay between the germline ends. Germline lookup yields CDR1 MNHEY and CDR2 SVGAGI. Here the CDR3 reads CASRDPGLPWDEQFF. CDR3 in DNA: TGTGCCAGCAGGGATCCGGGACTCCCTTGGGATGAGCAGTTCTTC.

This chain uses TRBV6-1 with TRBJ2-7, with D perhaps TRBD2 (5 bases). Germline CDR1 reads MNHNS; CDR2 reads SASEGT. This CDR3 spans 15 amino acids. V was cut by 5 bases and J by 0 bases, with 14 bases left in between. CDR3 DNA sequence: TGTGCCAGCAGTTCTGAGGGTATTCCCTCCTACGAGCAGTACGTC. Encoded protein: CASSSEGIPSYEQYV.

At least ten counts were recorded for this clone. The identical CDR3 is also encoded by other nucleotide sequences in the sample. The chain combines TRBV2 with TRBJ1-1; no reliable D call. With 6 bases removed from V and 1 base from J, the gap between germline ends came to 9 bases. The germline CDR1 and CDR2 sequences are SNHLY and FYNNEI. The CDR3 contains 13 residues. The DNA for the CDR3 is TGTGCCAGCAGGGCAACCCAGAACACTGAAGCTTTCTTT. This sequence encodes CASRATQNTEAFF.

The chain couples TRBV30 to TRBJ1-3; D may be TRBD1 (5 bases). The germline CDR1 and CDR2 sequences are GTSNPN and SVGIG (reference sequence). The CDR3 has 14 residues. The V end was cut by 8 bases, the J end by 0 bases, with 14 bases between. This chain's CDR3 is CAHGGRNSGNTIYF. In DNA, the CDR3 is TGTGCCCACGGGGGACGGAACTCTGGAAACACCATATATTTT.